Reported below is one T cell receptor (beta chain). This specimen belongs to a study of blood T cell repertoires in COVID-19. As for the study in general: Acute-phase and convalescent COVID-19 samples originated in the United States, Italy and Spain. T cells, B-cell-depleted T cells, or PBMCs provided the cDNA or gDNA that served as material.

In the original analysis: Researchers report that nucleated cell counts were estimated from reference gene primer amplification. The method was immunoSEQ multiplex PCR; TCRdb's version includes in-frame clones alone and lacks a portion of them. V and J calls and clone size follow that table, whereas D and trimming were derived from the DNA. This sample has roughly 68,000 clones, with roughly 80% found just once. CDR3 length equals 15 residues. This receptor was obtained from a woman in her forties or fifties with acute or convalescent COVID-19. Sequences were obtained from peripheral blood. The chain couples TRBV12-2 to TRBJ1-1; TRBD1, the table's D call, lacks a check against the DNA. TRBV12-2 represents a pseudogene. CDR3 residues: CASRPGQEMNTEAFF. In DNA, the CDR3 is TGTGCAAGTCGCCCGGGACAGGAGATGAACACTGAAGCTTTCTTT.